This record concerns one TCR beta chain sequence. Its antigen is still unknown. The data were taken from a study of cytomegalovirus exposure and HLA in healthy donors (dated by TCRdb to 2017 to 2019). About the study as a whole: An earlier analysis of several hundred of the donors reported about 300 Gb of sequence data and 90 million to 120 million unique TCR beta sequences obtained from about 179 million T cells. Using immunosequencing, the study profiled T cell repertoires from roughly 650 subjects and related those repertoires to cytomegalovirus serostatus. Every discovery cohort repertoire had been produced on one sequencing platform. Roughly five DR-DQ haplotypes were handled as single units for association and clustering because linkage in the cohort was strong. Roughly 290 gigabases of sequencing data and tens of millions of unique TCR sequences made up an early release that covered several hundred HLA-typed donors. Typing coverage varied by locus: roughly 629-640 donors for A, B, C, DRB1 and DQB1; about 520 for DQA1; about 600 for DPA1; 450 to 480 for DPB1. Among about 400 genotyped donors of the cohort, an average of approximately 240,000 unique TCR beta nucleotide sequences was sequenced per donor, of which about 19% were non-productive. The later analysis used no new phenotypic data to find candidate immune exposures, relying instead on TCR beta sequences and their occurrence across donors. A later genetic analysis took genome-wide SNP genotypes for about 55% of the roughly 670 donors and used that subset as a discovery cohort. The aim of the study was to test whether cataloging public T cell receptors could identify signatures of past pathogen exposure. Donor age, sex, ethnicity and CMV serostatus were collected together with the repertoire data. A separate validation cohort of more than 100 different subjects was used in addition to the roughly 700-subject first cohort. Among the roughly 390 genotyped donors, about 83% belonged to the genetic ancestry cluster associated with self-reported Caucasian donors. In an earlier analysis of a few hundred of the donors, high-throughput TCR beta sequencing was used to judge whether each TCR beta V gene segment behaved as functional or pseudogenic. To predict cytomegalovirus infection status, the study combined high-throughput TCR immunosequencing, statistical association of individual TCRs with disease status, and machine learning. HLA typing covered class I and class II loci at four-digit resolution. A later analysis re-analyzed previously published TCR beta repertoires from about 730 donors and added high-resolution HLA genotyping to study TCR occurrence patterns.

General study outcomes and caveats: A later genetic analysis reported fewer N-insertions in productive TCRs among donors in an Asian-associated ancestry cluster than the roughly 700-donor mean. According to a later analysis, TCR association rates differed among HLA loci, with DRB1 alleles showing the most associated TCRs and HLA-C alleles showing the fewest. In a later analysis, several top co-occurrence clusters were reported to appear linked to parvovirus B19, influenza, CMV and Epstein-Barr virus. The 87-base-pair reads could not distinguish some IMGT-functional V segments, including TRBV6-2 and TRBV6-3, so those segments were excluded. A total of roughly 160 TCR beta chains were listed by the study as associated with cytomegalovirus. Because some donors lacked HLA typing at each locus, the association tests relied only on the typed subset. In a later genetic analysis, a missense DCLRE1C variant was associated with V-gene and J-gene trimming of TCR beta chains, and the association was replicated in an independent cohort. Cytomegalovirus status was reported to be diagnosed by the classifier with high specificity and sensitivity in both the original and validation cohorts. Roughly uniform sequencing depth across donors was assumed in presence/absence analyses, although this assumption may not hold. Specific HLA alleles were associated with over 15,000 TCR beta sequences at a false discovery rate of 0.05 in a later analysis. When HLA alleles, especially DR and DQ, strongly co-occurred, attributing TCR associations to individual alleles was difficult. In an earlier analysis of 450 to 750 of the donors, most TCR beta V segments appeared in productive rearrangements about 87% or about 30% of the time, broadly matching IMGT annotations. The only immune exposure information available for the cohort was CMV serostatus. It was suggested by the authors that the approach could potentially be generalized to other disease states and immunological phenotypes. Linkage disequilibrium might explain the correlated functional status among segregating V segments, but an unknown experimental factor could not be ruled out. In a later analysis, HLA-associated TCR beta chains showed more clonal expansion and lower generation probabilities than non-associated chains that were equally common. Because counts were too low, seventeen rarely observed V segments, including chromosome 9 orphons, were left out of the earlier analysis of 587 of the donors. A further reported finding was that TCR beta sequences accurately predicted the HLA-A and HLA-B alleles for most subjects in the first cohort. Across donors, most TCR sequences were observed very rarely, whereas some public TCRs were present in many individuals. In a later analysis, most CMV-associated TCR beta chains were found to appear HLA-restricted, with HLA associations seemingly driven largely by CMV exposure. In this cohort, only TCR beta chains were sequenced, and detectable features were limited by the absence of alpha or paired-chain data. A cluster of highly shared sequence variants was judged likely to be a technical artifact of the sequencing pipeline. A few of the identified cytomegalovirus-associated TCR beta chains were confirmed in vitro to be specific for cytomegalovirus antigens.

The junction shows trimming of 3 bases on V and 2 bases on J, and the gene matches do not reach 7 bases of it. The CDR3 goes from the cysteine to the phenylalanine over 16 residues. The only DNA kept is the CDR3, 48 bases in frame from the first base. Per the germline V gene, ENHRY is the CDR1 and SYGVKD is the CDR2. To prepare the library, the immunoSEQ multiplex PCR assay was applied. For the multiplex PCR, a mixture combining 60 forward primers for TCR Vbeta segments and 13 reverse primers for TCR Jbeta segments was used. A multiplex PCR assay on genomic DNA amplified the CDR3 region of rearranged TCR beta genes. Amplified TCR beta libraries were sequenced as 87-base-pair reads on the Illumina HiSeq System. The authors processed their data as follows. In a later analysis, 77 million or so unique TCR beta chains were counted across the 500 to 850 repertoires, and approximately 11 million of these chains were shared by at least two donors. To remove PCR and sequencing errors, raw reads were error-corrected and collapsed into unique sequences using a nearest-neighbor algorithm that merged closely related sequences. Alignment of CDR3 sequences to IMGT reference sequences was used to assign V, D and J gene segments. For a sequence to be retained, a match of at least six nucleotides was required to both a V gene segment and a J gene segment. A rearrangement was called productive if the CDR3 had no stop codons and remained in frame with V and J, and every other rearrangement was called non-productive. Following IMGT convention, CDR3 was defined as the stretch from the second conserved V-encoded cysteine up to the conserved J-encoded phenylalanine. In an earlier analysis of approximately 500 of the donors, sequences lacking an unambiguous match to a single V gene segment were excluded. An earlier analysis of 587 of the donors classified V segments as functional when productive rearrangements were above 56.7% and as segregating when the standard deviation between donors was above 5%. To diagnose cytomegalovirus status from the catalog of TCR beta chain sequences, a statistical classification framework was built. A later analysis assigned V and J genes by comparing TCR nucleotide sequences with IMGT/GENE-DB human TR gene sequences. A later analysis assigned CDR3 sequences and most-parsimonious VDJ recombination scenarios with the TCRdist pipeline. In a later analysis, each TCR beta chain was defined by its CDR3 amino acid sequence together with its V-gene family, and reads without a unique V-gene family were excluded. As a way to deal with suspected cross-contamination and a sequencing artifact, a later analysis dropped 450 to 600 nucleotide sequences that were highly shared and had low generation probability. In a later analysis, a clonal expansion index was calculated for each public chain from normalized within-repertoire ranks of inferred template counts. Generation probabilities in a later analysis came from a VDJ recombination model fitted to out-of-frame rearrangements, and those results were checked against IGoR. A later analysis scored TCR-TCR, TCR-HLA and TCR-CMV co-occurrence with hypergeometric tests, applying a repertoire-size bias correction to TCR pairs. False discovery rates were estimated in a later analysis by permuting HLA or CMV assignments 20 times. In a later analysis, co-occurring TCRs were grouped with DBSCAN, and TCRdist sequence similarity was added when clustering was performed within HLA-allele-positive subsets. For co-occurrence clustering, repertoires with fewer than 30,000 or more than 120,000 public chains were excluded, along with roughly 5 repertoires with anomalous nucleotide sharing. What TCRdb holds here is the immuneACCESS table cut down to in-frame rearrangements. Part of the clones is not present; checked against another copy, under half of the missing clones reflect an unresolved V gene, and the others are unexplained. The V and J calls and clone size are taken from that table; D and trimming were inferred from the DNA. The record for this sample contains over 100,000 clones. 5.5% to 8% of the sample is in the top ten clones.

The cohort comprised 550 to 700 healthy bone marrow donors. Cohort members were all nominally healthy when sampled, although unrecorded immune exposures were likely present. The donor tested CMV seropositive, placing the donor among the 250 to 350 seropositive members of the cohort. Every donor gave a peripheral blood sample, and the peripheral blood mononuclear cells from that sample were used for TCR beta sequencing. Genomic DNA extraction from the blood cell samples was performed with the Qiagen DNeasy Blood Extraction Kit. The clonotype originates from a middle-aged man in good health and CMV-seropositive. The specimen was PBMCs. Recombination connected TRBV10-3 to TRBJ1-5, and 7 junction bases match TRBD1. The bases read TGTGCCATCAGTGACCACTCAGGGGGAGGCAATCAGCCCCAGCATTTT. This yields the protein CAISDHSGGGNQPQHF.